These 32 T cell receptor beta chains share one sample of origin, sequenced in a study of post-analysis software for immune sequencing data. Their antigen targets remain unknown. Study results and caveats: The five TRBV segments detected at higher frequency in patients than in controls included TRBV5-6, TRBV5-1 and TRBV20-1.

Unique molecular identifiers tagged the TCR beta cDNA libraries. MiXCR was run by TCRdb on the PCR reads, yielding one entry per CDR3 protein. The profile shows some 800,000 distinct CDR3 sequences, just over 45% of them singletons. The source material was blood. Receptor source: a girl aged 10 to 17 with multiple sclerosis.

In this sample, this clonotype turned up a few times. This chain connects TRBV7-9 to TRBJ2-7; 10 bases match TRBD2. The CDR3 consists of 16 residues. V was pared by 5 bases and J by 1 base, with 8 bases of the junction left unmatched. The germline V gene encodes CDR1 SEHNR and CDR2 FQNEAQ (reference sequence). CDR3 nucleotide sequence: TGTGCCAGCAGCCGCATTGGGACTAGCGAGTCCTACGAGCAGTACTTC. This sequence encodes CASSRIGTSESYEQYF.

The rearrangement uses TRBV5-1 and TRBJ2-7; D is ambiguous. The CDR3 extends over 13 amino acids. Trimming stripped 0 bases from V and 6 bases from J, with 10 bases between. Germline CDR1 reads SGHRS; CDR2 reads YFSETQ. Written as DNA, the CDR3 is TGCGCCAGCAGCTTGGACGCGAGGACCGAGCAGTACTTC. Translated, it gives CASSLDARTEQYF.

This chain links TRBV20-1 with TRBJ1-5; 7 bases are shared with TRBD1. Trimming cost V 4 bases and J 8 bases; bases outside gene matches: 5. Germline V gene data show CDR1 as DFQATT and CDR2 as SNEGSKA (reference sequence). The CDR3 loop spans 12 amino acids. The CDR3: CSANRDRKPQHF. Here the CDR3 DNA reads TGCAGTGCTAACCGGGACAGAAAGCCCCAGCATTTT.

Remarks on this clonotype: A read error may explain this, as a much larger clone is one base away. The V gene is TRBV10-3, the J gene TRBJ2-1; 15 bases fit TRBD2. The CDR3 runs to 15 residues. Germline CDR1 is ENHRY and CDR2 is SYGVKD. As DNA, the CDR3 is TGTGCCACCAGTGGACCGGGACTAGCGGGAGGTGAGCAGTTCTTC. Translating it yields CATSGPGLAGGEQFF.

J is TRBJ2-1 and V is TRBV7-9, with D maybe TRBD2 (6 bases). V shed 8 bases and J shed 1 base, with 12 bases lying between them. CDR3 length: 14 residues. Germline assignment: CDR1 SEHNR and CDR2 FQNEAQ (reference sequence). CDR3 bases: TGTGCCAGCGGGAGGATGAGGTCCTACAATGAGCAGTTCTTC. Its protein product is CASGRMRSYNEQFF.

This clonotype came up a few times. CDR3 in amino acids: CSAMRPDRDHEQFF. Written as DNA, the CDR3 is TGCAGTGCTATGAGACCAGACAGGGACCATGAGCAGTTCTTC. The chain joins TRBV20-1 to TRBJ2-1; 7 bases fit TRBD1. CDR1 and CDR2 (germline): DFQATT, SNEGSKA (reference sequence). The ends lost 4 bases at V and 8 bases at J; junction bases unmatched: 11. CDR3 length: 14 residues.

CDR3 DNA: TGTGCCAGCAGTCGCGGACTAGCGGGGGACGGTGAGCAGTTCTTC. Encoded protein: CASSRGLAGDGEQFF. The chain is built from TRBV6-5 and TRBJ2-1; 13 nucleotides match TRBD2. The ends lost 5 bases at V and 9 bases at J; junction bases unmatched: 7. The CDR3 loop spans 15 amino acids. Germline loops: CDR1 MNHEY, CDR2 SVGAGI.

The rearrangement joins TRBV2 to TRBJ2-7, with 12 nucleotides matching TRBD1. V shed 9 bases and J 5 bases; nucleotides not matched to a gene: 8. Germline V gives CDR1 SNHLY, CDR2 FYNNEI. This CDR3 spans 14 amino acids. CDR3 nucleotides: TGTGCCAGAGGGGGACAGGGGGCGAGAGACGAGCAGTACTTC. It translates to CARGGQGARDEQYF.

There are a few counts of this clonotype. The chain combines TRBV10-3 with TRBJ2-7, with D maybe TRBD2 (5 bases). The V gene lost 2 bases and the J gene lost 3 bases, with 8 bases spanning the gap. This CDR3 region has 13 residues. CDR1 is ENHRY, CDR2 SYGVKD, per germline. For the CDR3, the DNA is TGTGCCATCAGTGAGCCGGACTTCTACGAGCAGTACTTC. Its translation: CAISEPDFYEQYF.

The table lists this clonotype with a few counts. V is TRBV7-9 and J is TRBJ2-3; D may correspond to TRBD1 or TRBD2 (5 bases each). Trimming pared 5 bases from V and 0 bases from J, leaving 12 bases between. The germline V gene has CDR1 SEHNR and CDR2 FQNEAQ (reference sequence). There are 15 residues in the CDR3. This CDR3 reads CASSLLGESTDTQYF. For the CDR3, the DNA is TGTGCCAGCAGCCTTCTGGGGGAGAGCACAGATACGCAGTATTTT.

The chain uses TRBV28 and TRBJ1-4; no clear D. This CDR3 is 16 amino acids long. The germline V and J ends were trimmed by 7 bases and 0 bases, with 15 bases remaining between them. Per germline, CDR1 MDHEN and CDR2 SYDVKM. CDR3 in DNA: TGTGCCAGCACCGTGGGCCGTACCACAACTAATGAAAAACTGTTTTTT. It codes for CASTVGRTTTNEKLFF.

Written as DNA, the CDR3 is TGTGCCAGCAGCCAAGCCTTAGCGGGGGAGATCTACGAGCAGTACTTC. Translation: CASSQALAGEIYEQYF. The rearrangement uses TRBV3-1 and TRBJ2-7; the match to TRBD2 covers 9 bases. The germline V gene has CDR1 LGHDT and CDR2 YNNKEL (reference sequence). V was clipped by 1 base and J by 3 bases; unmatched bases: 7. The CDR3 has 16 amino acids.

This clonotype turned up a few times. This chain uses TRBV20-1 with TRBJ2-5, with D unresolved. The closer fit of TRBJ2-7 to the DNA end suggests the J call may be wrong. This CDR3 comprises 12 residues. Germline CDR1 is DFQATT and CDR2 is SNEGSKA (reference sequence). CDR3 DNA: TGCAGTGCTACAGGCGCCTCCTACGAGCAGTACTTC. It encodes CSATGASYEQYF.

This clonotype has ten or more counts. This chain connects TRBV10-3 to TRBJ2-3, with TRBD2 as a possible D gene (6 bases). The CDR3 runs 14 residues. Trimming cost V 4 bases and J 3 bases, with 11 bases left between them. Germline lookup yields CDR1 ENHRY and CDR2 SYGVKD. The CDR3 sequence is CAISAGTSTDTQYF. CDR3 nucleotide sequence: TGTGCCATCAGTGCCGGGACTTCTACAGATACGCAGTATTTT.

The table lists this clonotype with a few counts. The V gene is TRBV18, the J gene TRBJ2-1, with 8 bases matching TRBD2. V was clipped by 5 bases and J by 8 bases; unmatched bases: 8. The CDR3 length is 14 residues. Germline CDR1 reads KGHSH; CDR2 reads LQKENI. Written as DNA, the CDR3 is TGTGCCAGCTCAGGTCCAGCGGGAGAGCATGAGCAGTTCTTC. It yields the protein CASSGPAGEHEQFF.

The chain uses TRBV29-1 and TRBJ2-5, with 16 positions matching TRBD2. Germline CDR1 and CDR2: SQVTM and ANQGSEA. After removal of 6 bases from V and 1 base from J, the junction contained 5 bases not matched to a gene. The CDR3 totals 16 residues. The CDR3 nucleotides are TGCAGCGTAGCGGGACTAGCGGGAGGGACCCAAGAGACCCAGTACTTC. Translated: CSVAGLAGGTQETQYF.

In this sample, this clonotype turned up many times. The chain carries TRBV12-3 or TRBV12-4 and TRBJ2-4; 7 bases align to TRBD1. Gene TRBJ2-7 matches the end of the DNA better, so the J call may be wrong. The CDR3 covers 12 residues. CDR3 protein: CASSPGTAEQYF. The CDR3 nucleotides are TGTGCCAGCAGCCCCGGGACAGCCGAGCAGTACTTC.

This clonotype was observed a handful of times. The CDR3 DNA sequence: TGCAGTGCTAGAGGAACGACAGGCGGCGGCTACACCTTC. It specifies CSARGTTGGGYTF. The rearrangement uses TRBV20-1 and TRBJ1-2; TRBD1 is a possible D gene (6 bases). Germline V gives CDR1 DFQATT, CDR2 SNEGSKA (reference sequence). V gave up 1 base and J gave up 8 bases, with 14 bases separating them. CDR3 length: 13 residues.

The rearrangement uses TRBV14 and TRBJ2-1; tentative D call: TRBD1 (6 bases). Trimming removed 5 bases from V and 2 bases from J, with 10 bases in between. Germline CDR1 SGHDN, CDR2 FVKESK. The CDR3 has 14 residues. CDR3 in amino acids: CASSLGGPYNEQFF. The CDR3 region has the DNA TGTGCCAGCAGCTTAGGGGGACCCTACAATGAGCAGTTCTTC.

The chain recombines TRBV28 with TRBJ2-1; 8 nucleotides line up with TRBD1. The DNA end is a closer match to TRBJ2-7, so the J assignment may be wrong. CDR1 MDHEN and CDR2 SYDVKM come from the germline V gene. The CDR3 consists of 17 residues. For the CDR3, the DNA is TGTGCCAGCAGGTCTCGTTATAGTTCAGGGGGCGGACTCGAGCAGTACTTC. The encoded protein is CASRSRYSSGGGLEQYF.

This chain joins TRBV14 and TRBJ2-1; TRBD2 aligns across 7 bases. The CDR3 covers 16 residues. Germline V gene lookup returns CDR1 SGHDN and CDR2 FVKESK. With V trimmed by 1 base and J by 4 bases, 7 bases remained unmatched. Written as DNA, the CDR3 is TGTGCCAGCAGCCAAGGGCCAGCGGGGAGGTACAATGAGCAGTTCTTC. Its translation is CASSQGPAGRYNEQFF.

This chain joins TRBV4-2 and TRBJ2-7; 9 nucleotides agree with TRBD2. The CDR3 runs to 19 residues. Germline V gene data show CDR1 as LGHNA and CDR2 as YNFKEQ. With V trimmed by 2 bases and J by 5 bases, 19 bases remained unmatched. Written as DNA, the CDR3 is TGTGCCAGCAGCCAACAACAACGGGCTAGCGGGAAGACACCTAACGAGCAGTACTTC. Its translation is CASSQQQRASGKTPNEQYF.

This clonotype was found a few times. The CDR3 sequence: CASSLGGSGVAETQYF. The CDR3 DNA sequence: TGTGCCAGCAGCTTAGGTGGATCGGGAGTTGCGGAGACCCAGTACTTC. The chain has TRBV7-9 and TRBJ2-5; perhaps TRBD2 as D (6 bases). V shed 1 base and J shed 5 bases, with 17 bases lying between them. The CDR3 length is 16 residues. Germline CDR1 and CDR2: SEHNR and FQNEAQ (reference sequence).

The chain links TRBV4-1 to TRBJ2-4, with 10 bases fitting TRBD1. TRBJ2-7 explains the end of the DNA better; the J call may be wrong. Germline lookup yields CDR1 MGHRA and CDR2 YSYEKL. This CDR3 spans 14 amino acids. The CDR3 reads CASSQEDRGYEQYF. The CDR3 DNA is TGCGCCAGCAGCCAAGAGGACAGGGGGTACGAGCAGTACTTC.

This clonotype was picked up a small number of times. V usage is TRBV12-3 or TRBV12-4 and J usage is TRBJ2-7, with 11 bases that match TRBD2. This CDR3 region has 13 residues. Trimming cost V 6 bases and J 5 bases; bases outside gene matches: 3. CDR3: CASRDSGGDEQYF. The CDR3 DNA is TGTGCCAGCAGAGATAGCGGGGGGGACGAGCAGTACTTC.

This clonotype was detected only a few times. This rearrangement joins TRBV7-8 to TRBJ2-3; 11 positions agree with TRBD2. V gave up 1 base and J gave up 6 bases; unmatched junction bases: 3. Germline V lookup: CDR1 SGHVS, CDR2 FQNEAQ. The CDR3 consists of 15 residues. CDR3 sequence reads: CASSLVTSGADTQYF. Here the CDR3 DNA reads TGTGCCAGCAGCTTAGTGACTAGCGGGGCCGATACGCAGTATTTT.

This clonotype turned up a few times. The chain combines TRBV4-3 with TRBJ2-7, with 11 nucleotides matching TRBD2. Germline trimming cut 2 bases from V and 4 bases from J; bases unmatched to any gene: 4. The CDR3 is 15 residues long. Germline CDR1 and CDR2: LGHNA and YSLEER. CDR3: CASSQISGRGYEQYF. CDR3 sequence (DNA): TGCGCCAGCAGCCAAATTAGCGGGAGGGGTTACGAGCAGTACTTC.

This clonotype was observed a handful of times. The J gene is TRBJ2-7, the V gene TRBV7-9; D is undetermined. Germline V gives CDR1 SEHNR, CDR2 FQNEAQ (reference sequence). CDR3 size: 13 residues. The V gene lost 4 bases and the J gene lost 4 bases, with 11 bases spanning the gap. CDR3 in DNA: TGTGCCAGCAGCTCCACTATGAGTTACGAGCAGTACTTC. It yields the protein CASSSTMSYEQYF.

This clonotype was counted a few times. The chain has TRBV12-3 or TRBV12-4 and TRBJ2-5; D ambiguous. V dropped 4 bases and J dropped 7 bases, with 10 bases sitting between them. This CDR3 region has 12 residues. CDR3 nucleotide sequence: TGTGCCAGCAGTTCGTTATTCGGGACCCAGTACTTC. It specifies CASSSLFGTQYF.

The chain recombines TRBV27 with TRBJ2-7; D is perhaps TRBD1 (6 bases). The V and J ends lost 4 bases and 4 bases respectively, with 17 bases between them. This CDR3 is built from 15 residues. Germline V gene data show CDR1 as MNHEY and CDR2 as SMNVEV (reference sequence). In nucleotides, the CDR3 is TGTGCCAGCAGTTGGTGGCAGGGGTCGCGGTACGAGCAGTACTTC. Translated: CASSWWQGSRYEQYF.

This clonotype was detected only once. V is TRBV7-8 and J is TRBJ2-3, with 7 bases aligning to TRBD1. Trimming cost V 2 bases and J 5 bases; bases outside gene matches: 7. From germline, CDR1 is SGHVS and CDR2 FQNEAQ. This CDR3 is 15 amino acids long. CDR3 coding DNA: TGTGCCAGCAGCTTAATGACAGGGATCAAAGATACGCAGTATTTT. As protein: CASSLMTGIKDTQYF.

This chain uses TRBV4-2 with TRBJ2-5, with D uncertain. CDR1 is LGHNA, CDR2 YNFKEQ, per germline. V was shortened by 0 bases and J by 5 bases, with 10 bases between the two germline ends. The CDR3 is 14 residues long. CDR3 residues: CASSQENGWETQYF. The CDR3 DNA sequence: TGTGCCAGCAGCCAAGAAAACGGATGGGAGACCCAGTACTTC.